Following are 9 T cell receptor beta chains from one sample sequenced in a study of EBV T-cell therapy then PD-1 blockade in nasopharyngeal carcinoma. The antigens for these receptors are not known. Treatment denoted: AdE1-LMPpoly-expanded autologous EBV-specific T-cell therapy followed by anti-PD-1 nivolumab. Assay: immunoSEQ multiplex PCR; the TCRdb copy retains only in-frame clones and omits some. Of more than 20,000 clones in the sample, approximately 83% are singletons; the top ten hold 20% to 30%. The sequences come from CD8+ T cells from blood, collected at day -245 from a patient whose treatment included autologous EBV-specific T cells and nivolumab. Source of these receptors: a man in his forties with nasopharyngeal carcinoma.

The J gene is TRBJ2-3, the V gene TRBV29-1; D may be TRBD1 (7 bases). CDR3 length: 16 residues. Trimming shortened V by 4 bases and J by 3 bases, and 20 bases separated the two germline ends. Germline loops: CDR1 SQVTM, CDR2 ANQGSEA. The CDR3 nucleotides read TGCAGCGTTGGGGGGGCCCCCGGGACAGTTACAGATACGCAGTATTTT. It translates to CSVGGAPGTVTDTQYF.

The V and J genes are TRBV10-3 and TRBJ1-1; TRBD1 is a possible D gene (5 bases). V lost 3 bases to trimming and J lost 1 base, with 9 bases between them. CDR1 ENHRY and CDR2 SYGVKD come from the germline V gene. There are 14 residues in the CDR3. For the CDR3, the DNA is TGTGCCATCAGTGACCCAGGGAGGAACACTGAAGCTTTCTTT. This sequence encodes CAISDPGRNTEAFF.

The chain couples TRBV4-1 to TRBJ2-1, with 8 bases that match TRBD1. Germline CDR1 MGHRA, CDR2 YSYEKL. The CDR3 has 15 residues. With V trimmed by 1 base and J by 6 bases, 5 bases remained unmatched. Here the CDR3 reads CASSQVQGAGNEQFF. The CDR3, as DNA: TGCGCCAGCAGCCAAGTGCAGGGGGCCGGCAATGAGCAGTTCTTC.

The rearrangement links TRBV5-8 to TRBJ2-7, with 11 bases matching TRBD2. CDR1 is SGHTS and CDR2 is YDEGEE in the germline V gene. This CDR3 is 18 amino acids long. The ends lost 5 bases at V and 4 bases at J; junction bases unmatched: 17. CDR3 in DNA: TGTGCCAGCAGAACGACTAGCGGGGCCTTAGGTGGATATTACGAGCAGTACTTC. Amino acids: CASRTTSGALGGYYEQYF. Complete variable domain (other parts from reference TRBV5-8 and TRBJ2-7): EAGVTQSPTHLIKTRGQQATLRCSPISGHTSVYWYQQALGLGLQFLLWYDEGEERNRGNFPPRFSGRQFPNYSSELNVNALELEDSALYLCASRTTSGALGGYYEQYFGPGTRLTVT.

The V gene is TRBV3-1 (or the pseudogene TRBV3-2), the J gene TRBJ1-1; 11 bases match TRBD1. J was trimmed by 6 bases and V by 9 bases; bases with no gene match: 6. The CDR3 covers 13 residues. Germline V gives CDR1 LGHDT, CDR2 YNNKEL (reference sequence). CDR3 bases: TGTGCCAGTTCCGGACAGGGGGCCCCTGAAGCTTTCTTT. It is translated as CASSGQGAPEAFF.

The genes are TRBV7-2 and TRBJ2-3; 9 bases are shared with TRBD2. J gave up 6 bases and V 5 bases, and 12 bases lay outside the gene matches. CDR3 length: 16 amino acids. Germline V gene data show CDR1 as SGHTA and CDR2 as FQGNSA. In nucleotides, the CDR3 is TGTGCCAGCAGCACGCGACGGCGGGGGGGCGGGGATACGCAGTATTTT. Translated, it gives CASSTRRRGGGDTQYF.

This clone was counted a few times. The chain is built from TRBV30 and TRBJ1-5; no clear D gene. Trimming removed 5 bases from V and 5 bases from J, with 7 bases in between. Per the germline V gene, CDR1 is GTSNPN and CDR2 is SVGIG (reference sequence). This CDR3 has 11 residues. The CDR3 spells CAWGVDQPQHF. CDR3 nucleotides: TGTGCCTGGGGGGTAGATCAGCCCCAGCATTTT.

The chain employs TRBV6-6 and TRBJ2-2; 8 bases map to TRBD2. V lost 1 base to trimming and J lost 3 bases; unmatched junction nucleotides: 1. This CDR3 has 15 amino acids. Germline CDR1 reads MNHNY; CDR2 reads SVGAGI (reference sequence). CDR3 loop: CASSYLAGYTGELFF. In nucleotides, the CDR3 is TGTGCCAGCAGTTACTTAGCGGGGTACACCGGGGAGCTGTTTTTT.

The chain uses TRBV4-3 and TRBJ2-2; tentative D call: TRBD2 (7 bases). The V gene's germline CDR1 is LGHNA and CDR2 YSLEER. Between the trimmed V and J ends, which lost 1 base and 5 bases, there was a span of 23 bases. This CDR3 comprises 19 residues. The CDR3 nucleotides read TGCGCCAGCAGCCAAGTCTTACGACCGACAGGACTAGGTACCGGGGAGCTGTTTTTT. Translated, it gives CASSQVLRPTGLGTGELFF.